Following are 14 T cell receptor beta chains from one sample sequenced in a study of cytomegalovirus exposure and HLA in healthy donors. Vbeta (60) and Jbeta (13) primers were used in the PCR. Produced via immunoSEQ multiplex PCR; TCRdb's table is partial and in-frame only. The sample has some 120,000 clones; 80% to 90% are singletons. The sample comprised PBMCs. These receptors were collected from a man aged 35-49 years in good health and CMV-seronegative.

CDR3 amino acids: CAIKVRDTTYEQYF. The CDR3 nucleotides read TGTGCCATCAAGGTTCGGGACACGACCTACGAGCAGTACTTC. The rearrangement uses TRBV10-3 and TRBJ2-7; D is perhaps TRBD1 (6 bases). CDR1 is ENHRY and CDR2 is SYGVKD in the germline V gene. This CDR3 is 14 amino acids long. V was shortened by 7 bases and J by 2 bases, with 15 bases between the two germline ends.

This chain links TRBV5-1 with TRBJ2-7; D gene ambiguous. Between the trimmed V and J ends, which lost 0 bases and 2 bases, there was a span of 12 bases. The V gene's germline CDR1 is SGHRS and CDR2 YFSETQ. The CDR3 has 15 residues. CDR3 sequence: CASSLEPTLTYEQYF. The CDR3 DNA reads TGCGCCAGCAGCTTGGAACCGACTTTAACCTACGAGCAGTACTTC.

The rearrangement uses TRBV7-2 and TRBJ1-4, with 9 bases that match TRBD1. CDR3 length equals 15 residues. V was pared by 5 bases and J by 8 bases, with 9 bases of the junction left unmatched. Germline V CDR1 and CDR2: SGHTA, FQGNSA. CDR3: CASSKVTGGKEKLFF. DNA of the CDR3: TGTGCCAGCAGCAAGGTGACAGGGGGGAAGGAAAAACTGTTTTTT.

A remark on this clone: Other DNA sequences of this sample code for an identical CDR3. The rearrangement uses TRBV5-1 and TRBJ2-5; D is unclear. The V and J ends lost 4 bases and 1 base respectively, with 5 bases between them. Germline values: CDR1 SGHRS, CDR2 YFSETQ. This CDR3 has 12 amino acids. The CDR3: CASSPGQETQYF. DNA for the CDR3: TGCGCCAGCAGCCCGGGCCAAGAGACCCAGTACTTC.

The chain links TRBV5-6 to TRBJ2-7; TRBD1 aligns across 7 bases. CDR1 is SGHDT, CDR2 YYEEEE, per germline. With V trimmed by 4 bases and J by 3 bases, 4 bases remained unmatched. The CDR3 runs to 13 residues. The DNA of the CDR3 is TGTGCCAGCAGCGTGGGACAGCACTACGAGCAGTACTTC. It yields the protein CASSVGQHYEQYF.

A few counts support this clone. The V and J genes are TRBV5-1 and TRBJ2-3; D is undetermined. V was pared by 4 bases and J by 0 bases, with 3 bases between. This CDR3 region has 12 residues. Germline V gene lookup returns CDR1 SGHRS and CDR2 YFSETQ. DNA for the CDR3: TGCGCCAGCAGCCAGAGCACAGATACGCAGTATTTT. The encoded protein is CASSQSTDTQYF.

The V call is TRBV7-2, the J call TRBJ2-3, with D maybe TRBD2 (6 bases). Trimming shortened V by 4 bases and J by 3 bases, and 14 bases separated the two germline ends. Germline CDR1 and CDR2: SGHTA and FQGNSA. The CDR3 spans 15 residues. CDR3 residues: CASSSPGVGTDTQYF. The CDR3 bases are TGTGCCAGCAGCTCTCCGGGGGTGGGGACAGATACGCAGTATTTT.

The rearrangement links TRBV30 to TRBJ1-4; D gene uncertain. The length of the CDR3 is 12 residues. CDR1 and CDR2 from the germline V gene are GTSNPN and SVGIG (reference sequence). With 4 bases removed from V and 8 bases from J, the gap between germline ends came to 11 bases. CDR3 DNA sequence: TGTGCCTGGAACGAGGATCGGGAAAAACTGTTTTTT. This gives the protein CAWNEDREKLFF. Together with reference TRBV30 and TRBJ1-4, the CDR3 gives the full variable domain: SQTIHQWPATLVQPVGSPLSLECTVEGTSNPNLYWYRQAAGRGLQLLFYSVGIGQISSEVPQNLSASRPQDRQFILSSKKLLLSDSGFYLCAWNEDREKLFFGSGTQLSVL.

In nucleotides, the CDR3 is TGTGCCAGCAGCAGACCGGACTCTTCGAGTCAGTACTTC. It translates to CASSRPDSSSQYF. The chain carries TRBV5-8 and TRBJ2-4; maybe TRBD2 (5 bases). The CDR3 length is 13 residues. V shed 4 bases and J shed 12 bases, with 17 bases lying between them. Germline CDR1 is SGHTS and CDR2 is YDEGEE.

The V and J genes are TRBV27 and TRBJ2-3; D not resolved. The CDR3 is 13 residues long. CDR1 is MNHEY and CDR2 is SMNVEV in the germline V gene (reference sequence). Trimming shortened V by 8 bases and J by 2 bases, and 11 bases separated the two germline ends. DNA of the CDR3: TGTGCCAGCGGCAACCGGGTCACAGATACGCAGTATTTT. Residues: CASGNRVTDTQYF.

The chain is built from TRBV19 and TRBJ2-7; 7 bases match TRBD1. V gave up 5 bases and J gave up 0 bases; unmatched junction bases: 4. The CDR3 sequence is 14 residues long. Germline CDR1 and CDR2: LNHDA and SQIVND (reference sequence). The CDR3 here is CASSGQVNSYEQYF. The CDR3 DNA follows: TGTGCCAGTAGTGGACAGGTAAACTCCTACGAGCAGTACTTC.

Comment on this clone: The identical CDR3 is also encoded by other nucleotide sequences in the sample. The rearrangement joins TRBV30 to TRBJ2-7; 11 bases are shared with TRBD2. The CDR3 extends over 13 amino acids. Unmatched junction bases numbered 3, after V lost 2 bases and J lost 6 bases. Germline V lookup: CDR1 GTSNPN, CDR2 SVGIG (reference sequence). Here the CDR3 reads CAWSLAGGLEQYF. In nucleotides, the CDR3 is TGTGCCTGGAGTTTAGCGGGAGGGCTCGAGCAGTACTTC.

This chain uses TRBV5-4 with TRBJ2-7, with 7 nucleotides matching TRBD2. The trim removed 2 bases at V and 2 bases at J, leaving 4 bases unmatched. The germline V gene encodes CDR1 SGHNT and CDR2 YYREEE (reference sequence). This CDR3 spans 14 amino acids. CDR3 nucleotide sequence: TGTGCCAGCAGCTTAGCTAGCGGCACCTACGAGCAGTACTTC. This encodes CASSLASGTYEQYF.

This rearrangement joins TRBV7-8 to TRBJ2-7, with D maybe TRBD2 (6 bases). Trimming removed 5 bases from V and 6 bases from J, with 20 bases in between. This CDR3 region has 15 residues. Germline V gives CDR1 SGHVS, CDR2 FQNEAQ. CDR3: CASSLLAIDGREQYF. CDR3 DNA: TGTGCCAGCAGCCTACTAGCCATAGACGGCCGCGAGCAGTACTTC. Combining the CDR3 with reference TRBV7-8 and TRBJ2-7 gives the whole variable domain GAGVSQSPRYKVAKRGQDVALRCDPISGHVSLFWYQQALGQGPEFLTYFQNEAQLDKSGLPSDRFFAERPEGSVSTLKIQRTQQEDSAVYLCASSLLAIDGREQYFGPGTRLTVT.